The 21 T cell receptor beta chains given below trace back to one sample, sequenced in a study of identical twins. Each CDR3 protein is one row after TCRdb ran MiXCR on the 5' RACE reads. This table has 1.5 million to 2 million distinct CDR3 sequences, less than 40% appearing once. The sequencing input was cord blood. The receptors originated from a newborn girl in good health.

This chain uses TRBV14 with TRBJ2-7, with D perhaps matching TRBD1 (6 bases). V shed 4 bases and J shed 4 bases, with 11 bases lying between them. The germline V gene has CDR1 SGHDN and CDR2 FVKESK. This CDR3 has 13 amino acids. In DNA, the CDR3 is TGTGCCAGCAGCCGACCTGACAGGTACGAGCAGTACTTC. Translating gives CASSRPDRYEQYF.

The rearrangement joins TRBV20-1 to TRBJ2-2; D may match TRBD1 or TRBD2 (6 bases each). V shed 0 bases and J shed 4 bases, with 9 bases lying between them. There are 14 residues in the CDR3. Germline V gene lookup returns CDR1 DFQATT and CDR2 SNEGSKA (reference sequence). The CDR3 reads CSARERGATGELFF. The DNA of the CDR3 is TGCAGTGCTAGAGAAAGGGGGGCCACCGGGGAGCTGTTTTTT.

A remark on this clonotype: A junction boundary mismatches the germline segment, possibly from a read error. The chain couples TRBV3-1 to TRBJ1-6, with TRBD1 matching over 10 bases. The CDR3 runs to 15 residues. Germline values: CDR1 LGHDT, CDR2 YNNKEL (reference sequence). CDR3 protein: CASSYHTGTGDPPHF. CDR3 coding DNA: TGTGCCAGCAGCTACCACACCGGGACAGGGGATCCCCCCCACTTT. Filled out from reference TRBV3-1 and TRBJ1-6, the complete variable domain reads DTAVSQTPKYLVTQMGNDKSIKCEQNLGHDTMYWYKQDSKKFLKIMFSYNNKELIINETVPNRFSPKSPDKAHLNLHINSLELGDSAVYFCASSYHTGTGDPPHFGNGTRLTVT.

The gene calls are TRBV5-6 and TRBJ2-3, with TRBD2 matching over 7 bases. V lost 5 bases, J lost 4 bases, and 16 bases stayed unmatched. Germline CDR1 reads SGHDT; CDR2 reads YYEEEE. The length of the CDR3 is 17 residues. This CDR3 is CASSYVRERLGPDTQYF. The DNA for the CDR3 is TGTGCCAGCAGTTATGTGCGGGAGCGGTTAGGGCCAGATACGCAGTATTTT. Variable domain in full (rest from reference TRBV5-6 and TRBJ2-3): DAGVTQSPTHLIKTRGQQVTLRCSPKSGHDTVSWYQQALGQGPQFIFQYYEEEERQRGNFPDRFSGHQFPNYSSELNVNALLLGDSALYLCASSYVRERLGPDTQYFGPGTRLTVL.

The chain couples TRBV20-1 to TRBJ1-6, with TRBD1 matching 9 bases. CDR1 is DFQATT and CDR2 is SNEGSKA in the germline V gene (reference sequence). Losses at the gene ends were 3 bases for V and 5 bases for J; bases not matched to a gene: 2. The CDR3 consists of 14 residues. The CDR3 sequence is CSARDRGDNSPLHF. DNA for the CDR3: TGCAGTGCTAGGGACAGGGGTGATAATTCACCCCTCCACTTT.

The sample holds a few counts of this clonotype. The CDR3 reads CASRVAGGNEQYF. The DNA for the CDR3 is TGTGCCAGTCGGGTAGCGGGCGGGAATGAGCAGTACTTC. The chain is built from TRBV19 and TRBJ2-4; TRBD2 matches at 7 bases. Germline CDR1 LNHDA, CDR2 SQIVND (reference sequence). V lost 8 bases to trimming and J lost 13 bases; unmatched junction nucleotides: 14. This CDR3 is 13 amino acids long.

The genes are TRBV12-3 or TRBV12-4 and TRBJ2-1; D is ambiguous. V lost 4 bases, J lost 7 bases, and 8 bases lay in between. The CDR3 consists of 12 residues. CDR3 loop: CASSSPKNEQFF. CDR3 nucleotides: TGTGCCAGCAGTTCTCCGAAGAATGAGCAGTTCTTC.

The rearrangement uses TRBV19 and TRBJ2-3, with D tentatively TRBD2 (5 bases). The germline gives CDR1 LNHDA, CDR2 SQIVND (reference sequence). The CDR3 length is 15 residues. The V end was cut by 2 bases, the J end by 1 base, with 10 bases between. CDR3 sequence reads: CASSIREGGTDTQYF. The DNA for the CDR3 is TGTGCCAGTAGTATACGGGAAGGAGGCACAGATACGCAGTATTTT.

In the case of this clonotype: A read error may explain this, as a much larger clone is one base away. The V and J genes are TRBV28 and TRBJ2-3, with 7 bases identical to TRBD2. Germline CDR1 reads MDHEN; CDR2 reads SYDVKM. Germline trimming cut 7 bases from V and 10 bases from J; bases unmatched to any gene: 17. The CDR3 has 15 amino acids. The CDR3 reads CASTLHVGGRESQYF. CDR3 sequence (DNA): TGTGCCAGCACCCTGCATGTCGGGGGGAGAGAGTCGCAGTATTTT.

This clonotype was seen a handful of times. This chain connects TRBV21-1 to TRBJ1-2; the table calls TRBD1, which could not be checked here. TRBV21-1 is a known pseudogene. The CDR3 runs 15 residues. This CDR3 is CASSARQGRGYGYTF. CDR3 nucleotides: TGTGCCAGCAGCGCTCGACAGGGAAGGGGCTATGGCTACACCTTC.

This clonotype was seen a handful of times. CDR3 sequence: CASGNTQYF. CDR3 nucleotides: TGTGCCAGCGGGAATACGCAGTATTTT. The J gene is TRBJ2-3, the V gene TRBV12-3 or TRBV12-4; no reliable D call. Trimming removed 8 bases at V and 7 bases at J, with 4 bases between. This CDR3 contains 9 residues.

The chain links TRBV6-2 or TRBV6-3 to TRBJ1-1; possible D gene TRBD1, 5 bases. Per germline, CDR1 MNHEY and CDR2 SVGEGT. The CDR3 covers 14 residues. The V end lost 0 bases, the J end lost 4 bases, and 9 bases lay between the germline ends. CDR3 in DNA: TGTGCCAGCAGTTACTCGCGGGGCACCACTGAAGCTTTCTTT. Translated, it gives CASSYSRGTTEAFF.

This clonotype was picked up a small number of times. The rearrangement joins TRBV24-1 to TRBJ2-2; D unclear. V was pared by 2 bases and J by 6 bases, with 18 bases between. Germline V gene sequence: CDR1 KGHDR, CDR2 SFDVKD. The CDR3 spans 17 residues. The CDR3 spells CATSDSPRASWPGELFF. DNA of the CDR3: TGTGCCACCAGTGATTCGCCCCGGGCCAGTTGGCCCGGGGAGCTGTTTTTT.

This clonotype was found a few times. CDR3 sequence reads: CSARLDSRTDTQYF. The CDR3 DNA follows: TGCAGTGCTAGGTTGGACAGCCGCACAGATACGCAGTATTTT. The chain uses TRBV20-1 and TRBJ2-3; TRBD1 might be the D (6 bases). This CDR3 has 14 residues. Per germline, CDR1 DFQATT and CDR2 SNEGSKA (reference sequence). V was clipped by 3 bases and J by 1 base, with 11 bases between them.

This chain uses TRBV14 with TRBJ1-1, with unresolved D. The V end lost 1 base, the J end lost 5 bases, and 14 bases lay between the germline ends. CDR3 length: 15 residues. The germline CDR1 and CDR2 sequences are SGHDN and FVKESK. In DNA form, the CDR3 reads TGTGCCAGCAGCCAAGGGGCCGGGTGGAGAACTGAAGCTTTCTTT. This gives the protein CASSQGAGWRTEAFF.

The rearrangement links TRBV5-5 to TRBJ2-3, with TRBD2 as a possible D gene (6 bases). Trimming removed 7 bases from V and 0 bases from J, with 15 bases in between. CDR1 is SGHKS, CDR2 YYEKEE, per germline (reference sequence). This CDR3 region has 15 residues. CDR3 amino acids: CASALRGTSTDTQYF. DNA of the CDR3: TGTGCCAGCGCCCTTCGCGGGACTAGCACAGATACGCAGTATTTT. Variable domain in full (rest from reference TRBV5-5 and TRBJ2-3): DAGVTQSPTHLIKTRGQQVTLRCSPISGHKSVSWYQQVLGQGPQFIFQYYEKEERGRGNFPDRFSARQFPNYSSELNVNALLLGDSALYLCASALRGTSTDTQYFGPGTRLTVL.

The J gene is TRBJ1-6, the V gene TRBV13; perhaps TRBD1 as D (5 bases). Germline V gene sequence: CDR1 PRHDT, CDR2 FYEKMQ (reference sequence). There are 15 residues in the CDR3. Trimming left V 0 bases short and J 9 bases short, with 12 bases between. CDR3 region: CASSLGAQGGSPLHF. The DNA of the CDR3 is TGTGCCAGCAGCTTAGGGGCGCAGGGTGGTTCACCCCTCCACTTT.

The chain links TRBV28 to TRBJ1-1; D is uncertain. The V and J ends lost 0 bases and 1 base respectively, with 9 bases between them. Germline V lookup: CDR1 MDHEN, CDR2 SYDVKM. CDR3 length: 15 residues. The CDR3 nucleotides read TGTGCCAGCAGTTTATGGTTGGCACCGAACACTGAAGCTTTCTTT. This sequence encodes CASSLWLAPNTEAFF.

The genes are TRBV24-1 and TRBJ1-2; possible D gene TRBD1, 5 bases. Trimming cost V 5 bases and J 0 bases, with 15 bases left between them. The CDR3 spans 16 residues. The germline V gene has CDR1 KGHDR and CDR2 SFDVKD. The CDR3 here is CATSGPLGTPNYGYTF. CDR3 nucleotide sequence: TGTGCCACCAGTGGCCCTTTGGGGACTCCTAACTATGGCTACACCTTC.

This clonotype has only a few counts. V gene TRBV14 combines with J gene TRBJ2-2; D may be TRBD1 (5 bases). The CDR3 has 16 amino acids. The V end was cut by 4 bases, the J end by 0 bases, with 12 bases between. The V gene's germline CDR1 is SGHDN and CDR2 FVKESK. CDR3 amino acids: CASSLPQTANTGELFF. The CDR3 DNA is TGTGCCAGCAGCCTGCCCCAGACAGCGAACACCGGGGAGCTGTTTTTT.

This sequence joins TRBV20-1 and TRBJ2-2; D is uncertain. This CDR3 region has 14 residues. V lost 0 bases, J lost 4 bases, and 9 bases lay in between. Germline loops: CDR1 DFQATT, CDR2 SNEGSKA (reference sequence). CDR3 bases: TGCAGTGCTAGAGACGGACGACCCACCGGGGAGCTGTTTTTT. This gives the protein CSARDGRPTGELFF.